The rows below give T cell receptor beta chains drawn from one sample of a study of memory CD4+ T cells and cytomegalovirus serostatus. The repertoire was sequenced with immunoSEQ multiplex PCR; TCRdb's copy has only in-frame clones and lacks some. The table lists about 61,000 clones, 82% of them singletons. The sample was memory CD4+ T cells from blood. These TCRs come from an adult in good health and CMV-seronegative. CDR3s include the opening cysteine and the closing phenylalanine or tryptophan. Fields, in order: J gene, V gene, clone size, D gene, CDR3 protein, CDR3 DNA. A D gene is named only where the DNA matches it firmly. For some rows the clone size is stated as once, few or many, or as a class when expanded; others skip it.

TRBJ1-2 | TRBV29-1 | . | . | CSVEVGQSRGYGYTF | TGCAGCGTTGAAGTCGGACAGAGCCGGGGCTATGGCTACACCTTC
TRBJ2-1 | TRBV18 | . | . | CASSLGQWGSEQFF | TGTGCCAGCTCACTTGGACAGTGGGGCAGTGAGCAGTTCTTC
TRBJ2-3 | TRBV9 | . | TRBD2 | CASSAPSAGEMDTQYF | TGTGCCAGCAGCGCCCCCTCAGCGGGAGAGATGGATACGCAGTATTTT
TRBJ2-1 | TRBV7-8 | . | TRBD2 | CASSRKSSGSSYNEQFF | TGTGCCAGCAGCCGAAAATCTAGCGGGAGCTCCTACAATGAGCAGTTCTTC
TRBJ2-1 | TRBV19 | once | . | CASSSGPSSYNEQFF | TGTGCCAGTAGTAGCGGGCCGAGCTCCTACAATGAGCAGTTCTTC
TRBJ2-2 | TRBV10-1 | . | TRBD1 | CASSERGRSGELFF | TGCGCCAGCAGTGAGAGGGGGCGATCTGGGGAGCTGTTTTTT
TRBJ2-1 | TRBV6-1 | . | . | CASMAVLPGEQFF | TGTGCCAGCATGGCGGTCCTACCGGGTGAGCAGTTCTTC
TRBJ2-1 | TRBV2 | . | . | CASRRGSGAYNEQFF | TGTGCCAGCAGGCGGGGCTCGGGTGCCTACAATGAGCAGTTCTTC
TRBJ1-1 | TRBV7-8 | . | . | CASRRSTGPWEGEAFF | TGTGCCAGCAGACGGAGCACAGGGCCCTGGGAAGGAGAAGCTTTCTTT
TRBJ2-7 | TRBV28 | . | TRBD2 | CASSLSEASGFTLQYF | TGTGCCAGCAGTTTATCGGAGGCTAGCGGGTTCACTCTACAGTACTTC
TRBJ1-2 | TRBV7-9 | few | . | CASTPVDPGYGYTF | TGTGCCAGCACGCCGGTCGATCCAGGCTATGGCTACACCTTC
TRBJ1-3 | TRBV23-1 | . | TRBD1 | CASSVTLRDRVNTIYF | TGCGCCAGCAGTGTTACCTTACGGGACAGGGTAAACACCATATATTTT
TRBJ1-4 | TRBV2 | . | . | CASSEGDFEKLFF | TGTGCCAGCAGTGAAGGGGACTTTGAAAAACTGTTTTTT
TRBJ1-2 | TRBV6-6 | . | . | CASSSTGTTNYGYTF | TGTGCCAGCAGTTCAACAGGGACCACTAACTATGGCTACACCTTC
TRBJ2-3 | TRBV18 | . | . | CASSHYQTTDTQYF | TGTGCCAGCTCACACTACCAGACCACAGATACGCAGTATTTT
TRBJ1-5 | TRBV27 | . | . | CAGSSQGSNQPQHF | TGTGCCGGCTCAAGCCAGGGAAGCAATCAGCCCCAGCATTTT
TRBJ2-7 | TRBV28 | . | . | CASRGHGSYEQYF | TGTGCCAGCAGGGGCCACGGGTCCTACGAGCAGTACTTC
TRBJ1-2 | TRBV6-5 | . | TRBD1 | CASRTTGRTYGYTF | TGTGCCAGCAGAACGACAGGGAGAACGTATGGCTACACCTTC
TRBJ2-1 | TRBV2 | . | TRBD2 | CASRLAGLSYNEQFF | TGTGCCAGCCGGCTAGCGGGGCTCTCCTACAATGAGCAGTTCTTC
TRBJ1-1 | TRBV2 | . | TRBD1 | CASSGTGVTEAFF | TGTGCCAGCAGTGGGACAGGGGTCACTGAAGCTTTCTTT
TRBJ2-3 | TRBV28 | few | TRBD2 | CASSPGLGDTDTQYF | TGTGCCAGCAGCCCGGGACTAGGAGATACAGATACGCAGTATTTT
TRBJ2-7 | TRBV2 | . | TRBD1 | CASLVRGTGSYEQYF | TGTGCCAGCCTTGTAAGGGGGACAGGTTCCTACGAGCAGTACTTC
TRBJ2-7 | TRBV21-1 | . | . | CASIMTPQGNLYEQYF | TGTGCCAGCATCATGACCCCCCAGGGGAACCTCTACGAGCAGTACTTC
TRBJ1-5 | TRBV2 | . | . | CASSEGTGNQPQHF | TGTGCCAGCAGTGAAGGAACGGGCAATCAGCCCCAGCATTTT
TRBJ2-2 | TRBV7-8 | once | . | CASSFRQIGELFF | TGTGCCAGCAGCTTTCGGCAGATCGGGGAGCTGTTTTTT
TRBJ2-3 | TRBV5-1 | . | . | CASSFGVLSTDTQYF | TGCGCCAGCAGCTTTGGGGTGCTAAGCACAGATACGCAGTATTTT
TRBJ1-1 | TRBV7-2 | . | . | CASSLFQGFTEAFF | TGTGCCAGCAGCTTATTTCAGGGGTTCACTGAAGCTTTCTTT
TRBJ2-7 | TRBV7-8 | . | . | CASSVGGDNYEQYF | TGTGCCAGCAGCGTGGGCGGGGATAACTACGAGCAGTACTTC
TRBJ1-1 | TRBV18 | few | . | CASSPSSGTEAFF | TGTGCCAGCTCACCATCGTCGGGCACTGAAGCTTTCTTT
TRBJ2-1 | TRBV5-1 | . | TRBD1 | CASSTRQGAGEQFF | TGCGCCAGCAGCACTAGACAGGGGGCTGGTGAGCAGTTCTTC
TRBJ2-1 | TRBV7-9 | . | TRBD2 | CASSLTSGFGFF | TGTGCCAGCAGCCTCACTAGCGGGTTCGGGTTCTTC
TRBJ1-1 | TRBV28 | . | . | CASRSGGRSTEAFF | TGTGCCAGCAGATCGGGAGGGAGGAGCACTGAAGCTTTCTTT
TRBJ2-7 | TRBV11-2 | . | . | CASSSLSHSYEQYF | TGTGCCAGCAGCTCGCTCTCCCACTCCTACGAGCAGTACTTC
TRBJ1-3 | TRBV6-1 | few | TRBD1 | CASSIQGGGNTIYF | TGTGCCAGCAGCATTCAGGGGGGGGGAAACACCATATATTTT
TRBJ2-2 | TRBV7-8 | . | TRBD1 | CASSAGTGGLTGELFF | TGTGCCAGCAGCGCCGGGACAGGGGGCTTGACCGGGGAGCTGTTTTTT
TRBJ2-5 | TRBV7-2 | . | . | CASSFDLYGSGETQYF | TGTGCCAGCAGCTTTGACTTATATGGGTCGGGAGAGACCCAGTACTTC
TRBJ1-5 | TRBV19 | . | . | CASSIVNQPQHF | TGTGCCAGTAGTATTGTGAATCAGCCCCAGCATTTT
TRBJ1-2 | TRBV11-2 | . | . | CASSSPRTGGYTF | TGTGCCAGCAGCTCACCCCGCACCGGCGGCTACACCTTC
TRBJ1-1 | TRBV30 | . | . | CAWSWRRNTEAFF | TGTGCCTGGAGTTGGAGAAGAAACACTGAAGCTTTCTTT
TRBJ1-2 | TRBV27 | . | . | CASSPGWGSTSYGYTF | TGTGCCAGCAGCCCCGGGTGGGGCAGCACATCCTATGGCTACACCTTC
TRBJ2-2 | TRBV5-1 | . | . | CASSLAAANTGELFF | TGCGCCAGCAGCTTGGCGGCGGCGAACACCGGGGAGCTGTTTTTT
TRBJ1-1 | TRBV25-1 | . | TRBD1 | CASSRQGTAFF | TGTGCCAGCAGCCGACAGGGAACGGCTTTCTTT
TRBJ2-6 | TRBV27 | few | . | CASSLRRLASGANVLTF | TGTGCCAGCAGTTTACGGCGTCTGGCCTCTGGGGCCAACGTCCTGACTTTC
TRBJ2-7 | TRBV7-2 | few | TRBD2 | CASSTIAGGPYEQYF | TGTGCCAGCAGCACGATAGCGGGAGGGCCGTATGAGCAGTACTTC
TRBJ2-5 | TRBV21-1 | . | . | CASGPSGKETQYF | TGTGCCAGCGGTCCTAGCGGAAAAGAGACCCAGTACTTC
TRBJ2-7 | TRBV27 | . | . | CASSSQGAISYEQYF | TGTGCCAGCAGTTCCCAAGGGGCCATCTCCTACGAGCAGTACTTC
TRBJ1-2 | TRBV29-1 | . | TRBD1 | CSVEGGDRAFYGYTF | TGCAGCGTTGAAGGCGGGGACAGGGCTTTCTATGGCTACACCTTC
TRBJ1-6 | TRBV5-6 | . | . | CASSLGSDGSPLHF | TGTGCCAGCAGCCTCGGGAGTGACGGCTCACCCCTCCACTTT
TRBJ1-2 | TRBV6-1 | . | . | CASNLRTQANYGYTF | TGTGCCAGCAATCTCCGGACACAAGCTAACTATGGCTACACCTTC
TRBJ1-3 | TRBV4-1 | . | . | CASSQDPGRSVGGNTIYF | TGCGCCAGCAGCCAAGACCCGGGGAGATCGGTCGGAGGAAACACCATATATTTT
TRBJ2-1 | TRBV7-3 | . | . | CASSPGPRGVFGEQFF | TGTGCCAGCAGCCCCGGCCCCAGGGGCGTTTTTGGTGAGCAGTTCTTC